What follows are 30 T cell receptor beta chains derived from one specimen sequenced in a study of blood T cell repertoires in COVID-19. Sequencing was performed with immunoSEQ multiplex PCR; in TCRdb, only in-frame clones are kept and a portion is missing. The repertoire holds 20,000 to 30,000 clones, with approximately 78% as singletons. Sequencing was performed on peripheral blood. The source of these receptors is a human donor in a cohort sampled during active COVID-19.

The rearrangement uses TRBV24-1 and TRBJ2-3; 10 nucleotides line up with TRBD2. Germline V lookup: CDR1 KGHDR, CDR2 SFDVKD. The CDR3 totals 17 residues. V trimming: 2 bases; J trimming: 0 bases; junction bases outside the gene matches: 4. CDR3 coding DNA: TGTGCCACCAGTGATTCTGGACTAGCGGATAGCACAGATACGCAGTATTTT. Encoded protein: CATSDSGLADSTDTQYF.

The sample holds one count of this clone. Other DNA sequences from this sample encode an identical CDR3 as well. The chain carries TRBV11-3 and TRBJ2-2, with a possible D match to TRBD1 (5 bases). Germline assignment: CDR1 SGHNT and CDR2 YENEEA. Trimming removed 3 bases from V and 6 bases from J, with 8 bases in between. The CDR3 loop spans 13 amino acids. This CDR3 reads CASSFEGAGELFF. CDR3 bases: TGTGCCAGCAGCTTCGAAGGGGCCGGGGAGCTGTTTTTT.

V and J are TRBV7-9 and TRBJ1-6, with 12 bases fitting TRBD1. The germline CDR1 and CDR2 sequences are SEHNR and FQNEAQ (reference sequence). Trimming cost V 5 bases and J 10 bases; bases outside gene matches: 6. The CDR3 extends over 15 amino acids. The CDR3 region is CASSPAGTGGSPLHF. In DNA, the CDR3 is TGTGCCAGCAGCCCTGCCGGGACAGGGGGCTCACCCCTCCACTTT.

CDR3 loop: CASSALNTGELFF. CDR3 in DNA: TGCGCCAGCAGCGCACTTAACACCGGGGAGCTGTTTTTT. This chain joins TRBV5-1 and TRBJ2-2; no clear D gene. V lost 4 bases, J lost 2 bases, and 6 bases lay in between. This CDR3 comprises 13 residues. Germline V gene data show CDR1 as SGHRS and CDR2 as YFSETQ.

The genes are TRBV7-7 and TRBJ2-1; TRBD2 matches 7 bases. J gave up 8 bases and V 5 bases, and 15 bases lay outside the gene matches. This CDR3 is 16 amino acids long. Germline assignment: CDR1 SSHAT and CDR2 FNYEAQ (reference sequence). DNA of the CDR3: TGTGCCAGCAGCCCCCCGGGGCTAGCGGCCTTCGATGAGCAGTTCTTC. Translation gives CASSPPGLAAFDEQFF.

V gene TRBV4-3 combines with J gene TRBJ2-7; 10 bases are shared with TRBD1. The CDR3 covers 14 residues. The germline V gene has CDR1 LGHNA and CDR2 YSLEER. The ends lost 1 base at V and 3 bases at J; junction bases unmatched: 0. The CDR3 loop is CASSQGDRGYEQYF. DNA for the CDR3: TGCGCCAGCAGCCAAGGGGACAGGGGCTACGAGCAGTACTTC.

The rearrangement links TRBV6-2 or TRBV6-3 to TRBJ2-1; 8 positions match TRBD2. Germline lookup yields CDR1 MNHEY and CDR2 SVGEGT. The CDR3 covers 16 residues. Trimming removed 5 bases from V and 9 bases from J; junction bases left unmatched: 15. This CDR3 is CASSRPGLGAGGEQFF. The CDR3 region has the DNA TGTGCCAGCAGTCGACCAGGACTAGGTGCGGGGGGTGAGCAGTTCTTC.

V and J are TRBV13 and TRBJ1-5; tentatively, D is TRBD1 (5 bases). The CDR3 has 13 amino acids. V shed 5 bases and J shed 5 bases, with 10 bases lying between them. Germline-derived CDR1 and CDR2 are PRHDT and FYEKMQ (reference sequence). This CDR3 reads CASSIGGDQPQHF. The CDR3 coding sequence is TGTGCCAGCAGCATCGGGGGTGATCAGCCCCAGCATTTT.

The gene calls are TRBV7-9 and TRBJ1-1; 8 bases fit TRBD1. Per germline, CDR1 SEHNR and CDR2 FQNEAQ (reference sequence). The V and J ends lost 4 bases and 4 bases, in that order; junction bases with no gene match: 11. The CDR3 totals 16 residues. The CDR3 sequence is CASSSRTGRGGTEAFF. CDR3 in DNA: TGTGCCAGCAGCTCGAGGACAGGGAGGGGAGGCACTGAAGCTTTCTTT.

The J gene is TRBJ1-3, the V gene TRBV7-9; D not certain. The CDR3 totals 15 residues. With 1 base removed from V and 4 bases from J, the gap between germline ends came to 11 bases. CDR1 and CDR2 from the germline V gene are SEHNR and FQNEAQ (reference sequence). CDR3 protein: CASSLGRSSGNTIYF. The CDR3 coding sequence is TGTGCCAGCAGCTTAGGTCGGTCATCCGGAAACACCATATATTTT.

V gene TRBV5-4 combines with J gene TRBJ2-2; 13 bases are a match to TRBD2. The J segment lost 4 bases and the V segment lost 5 bases, leaving 5 bases of the junction unmatched. The length of the CDR3 is 16 residues. Germline V lookup: CDR1 SGHNT, CDR2 YYREEE (reference sequence). The CDR3 spells CASRGGTSGITGELFF. The CDR3 nucleotides are TGTGCCAGCAGGGGGGGGACTAGCGGGATCACCGGGGAGCTGTTTTTT.

J is TRBJ1-3 and V is TRBV19, with TRBD1 matching 7 bases. From germline, CDR1 is LNHDA and CDR2 SQIVND (reference sequence). V shed 9 bases, J shed 2 bases, and the junction held 10 bases outside the gene matches. The CDR3 length is 15 residues. CDR3 sequence reads: CASNNRGSPGNTIYF. DNA for the CDR3: TGTGCCAGCAACAACAGGGGAAGCCCTGGAAACACCATATATTTT. Variable domain in full (rest from reference TRBV19 and TRBJ1-3): DGGITQSPKYLFRKEGQNVTLSCEQNLNHDAMYWYRQDPGQGLRLIYYSQIVNDFQKGDIAEGYSVSREKKESFPLTVTSAQKNPTAFYLCASNNRGSPGNTIYFGEGSWLTVV.

This clone was picked up one time. V gene TRBV10-2 combines with J gene TRBJ2-5; the D gene is possibly TRBD1 (6 bases). Germline CDR1 WSHSY, CDR2 SAAADI. The CDR3 loop spans 15 amino acids. V was cut by 0 bases and J by 5 bases, with 13 bases left in between. The CDR3 here is CASSESGHPGETQYF. CDR3 nucleotides: TGCGCCAGCAGTGAGTCGGGACACCCTGGGGAGACCCAGTACTTC.

The chain carries TRBV2 and TRBJ1-2, with no clear D. The V end was cut by 3 bases, the J end by 3 bases, with 8 bases between. Germline assignment: CDR1 SNHLY and CDR2 FYNNEI. This CDR3 comprises 13 residues. CDR3 nucleotides: TGTGCCAGCAGTGAGGCGGCGGACTATGGCTACACCTTC. Encoded protein: CASSEAADYGYTF.

The chain employs TRBV27 and TRBJ1-4; the D gene is possibly TRBD1 (5 bases). Germline V gene data show CDR1 as MNHEY and CDR2 as SMNVEV (reference sequence). V was cut by 6 bases and J by 2 bases, with 25 bases left in between. This CDR3 region has 19 residues. CDR3 protein: CASRRVEQVGFDTNEKLFF. Written as DNA, the CDR3 is TGTGCCAGCAGGAGAGTAGAACAGGTTGGGTTTGATACTAATGAAAAACTGTTTTTT.

The DNA of the CDR3 is TGTGCCAGCAGCCAAGGGACCGGGACTAGCGGGGGGACCCAGTACTTC. Protein: CASSQGTGTSGGTQYF. V gene TRBV3-1 (or the pseudogene TRBV3-2) combines with J gene TRBJ2-5, with 14 bases aligning to TRBD2. Trimming removed 1 base from V and 7 bases from J; junction bases left unmatched: 5. The length of the CDR3 is 16 residues. The germline V gene has CDR1 LGHDT and CDR2 YNNKEL (reference sequence).

V is TRBV5-1 and J is TRBJ2-3; maybe TRBD2 (6 bases). CDR1 and CDR2 from the germline V gene are SGHRS and YFSETQ. V lost 0 bases to trimming and J lost 3 bases, with 14 bases between them. The CDR3 is made up of 16 amino acids. CDR3: CASSLGGTHGTDTQYF. The CDR3 coding sequence is TGCGCCAGCAGCTTGGGGGGGACTCACGGGACAGATACGCAGTATTTT.

The rearrangement uses TRBV7-9 and TRBJ2-5, with a tentative D call TRBD2 (7 bases). CDR3 length: 15 residues. V was clipped by 3 bases and J by 5 bases, with 16 bases between them. Germline V gene data show CDR1 as SEHNR and CDR2 as FQNEAQ (reference sequence). The CDR3 loop reads CASSFFTGGRETQYF. CDR3 nucleotide sequence: TGTGCCAGCAGCTTCTTCACCGGGGGGCGCGAGACCCAGTACTTC.

The genes are TRBV19 and TRBJ2-5, with a possible D match to TRBD2 (7 bases). There are 19 residues in the CDR3. Germline assignment: CDR1 LNHDA and CDR2 SQIVND (reference sequence). Between the trimmed V and J ends, which lost 2 bases and 4 bases, there was a span of 26 bases. The CDR3 here is CASSIKYGLAGAPTETQYF. As DNA, the CDR3 is TGTGCCAGTAGTATAAAGTACGGGCTGGCGGGGGCGCCGACAGAGACCCAGTACTTC.

The chain carries TRBV9 and TRBJ2-3; weak D call: TRBD2 (6 bases). Trimming removed 5 bases at V and 0 bases at J, with 13 bases between. Germline-derived CDR1 and CDR2 are SGDLS and YYNGEE. The CDR3 has 15 residues. The CDR3: CASRVRDSSTDTQYF. The CDR3 DNA sequence: TGTGCCAGCAGGGTTCGGGACTCGAGCACAGATACGCAGTATTTT.

This sequence joins TRBV6-5 and TRBJ2-1, with 12 nucleotides matching TRBD2. Germline trimming cut 6 bases from V and 10 bases from J; bases unmatched to any gene: 10. Germline loops: CDR1 MNHEY, CDR2 SVGAGI. CDR3 length equals 15 residues. CDR3 in amino acids: CASSVTSGGRVEQFF. The CDR3 bases are TGTGCCAGCAGCGTAACTAGCGGGGGGCGGGTCGAGCAGTTCTTC.

This chain joins TRBV3-1 (or the pseudogene TRBV3-2) and TRBJ1-4; 10 positions match TRBD1. The CDR3 is 17 residues long. The germline gives CDR1 LGHDT, CDR2 YNNKEL (reference sequence). Trimming removed 4 bases from V and 3 bases from J; junction bases left unmatched: 8. The CDR3 sequence: CASSLSRQGAANEKLFF. The DNA of the CDR3 is TGTGCCAGCAGCCTCTCCCGACAGGGGGCGGCTAATGAAAAACTGTTTTTT.

J is TRBJ2-7 and V is TRBV6-6; D perhaps matches TRBD1 (5 bases). V was cut by 6 bases and J by 2 bases, with 17 bases left in between. The germline CDR1 and CDR2 sequences are MNHNY and SVGAGI (reference sequence). The CDR3 has 15 amino acids. CDR3 bases: TGTGCCAGCAGCTCCCCCTCGACAGCCACCTACGAGCAGTACTTC. Amino acid sequence: CASSSPSTATYEQYF.

This clone was seen just once. The chain has TRBV27 and TRBJ2-5; 11 bases agree with TRBD1. The CDR3 consists of 17 residues. Looked up from germline, CDR1 is MNHEY and CDR2 is SMNVEV (reference sequence). The trim removed 3 bases at V and 5 bases at J, leaving 11 bases unmatched. The chain's CDR3 is CASSLSTGTGGMETQYF. In DNA, the CDR3 is TGTGCCAGCAGTTTGTCTACCGGGACAGGGGGTATGGAGACCCAGTACTTC.

The rearrangement links TRBV7-2 to TRBJ1-1; D ambiguous. The CDR3 extends over 14 amino acids. CDR1 SGHTA and CDR2 FQGNSA come from the germline V gene. The V end was cut by 0 bases, the J end by 5 bases, with 10 bases between. CDR3 loop: CASSLALGVTEAFF. The CDR3 bases are TGTGCCAGCAGCTTAGCGCTCGGGGTTACTGAAGCTTTCTTT.

The chain employs TRBV6-5 and TRBJ2-1; 7 bases agree with TRBD2. V gave up 2 bases and J gave up 6 bases; unmatched junction bases: 7. This CDR3 has 15 amino acids. From germline, CDR1 is MNHEY and CDR2 SVGAGI. The CDR3 protein is CASSYNGAGANEQFF. In DNA form, the CDR3 reads TGTGCCAGCAGTTACAACGGCGCGGGAGCCAATGAGCAGTTCTTC.

The chain employs TRBV18 and TRBJ2-3, with no clear D. The CDR3 runs to 14 residues. Germline CDR1 and CDR2: KGHSH and LQKENI. Trimming stripped 6 bases from V and 0 bases from J, with 10 bases between. CDR3 DNA: TGTGCCAGCTCGAGATTGACTAGCACAGATACGCAGTATTTT. Protein: CASSRLTSTDTQYF. Full variable domain (outside the CDR3, taken from reference TRBV18 and TRBJ2-3): NAGVMQNPRHLVRRRGQEARLRCSPMKGHSHVYWYRQLPEEGLKFMVYLQKENIIDESGMPKERFSAEFPKEGPSILRIQQVVRGDSAAYFCASSRLTSTDTQYFGPGTRLTVL.

The chain uses TRBV2 and TRBJ1-1, with 8 bases fitting TRBD1. There are 14 residues in the CDR3. Germline CDR1 and CDR2: SNHLY and FYNNEI. V was clipped by 7 bases and J by 5 bases; unmatched bases: 9. In nucleotides, the CDR3 is TGTGCCAGCACCGAAGACAGGGGACTGACTGAAGCTTTCTTT. Amino acids: CASTEDRGLTEAFF.

V gene TRBV2 combines with J gene TRBJ2-2, with TRBD1 matching over 8 bases. From germline, CDR1 is SNHLY and CDR2 FYNNEI. The CDR3 has 14 residues. The V segment lost 6 bases and the J segment 1 base; nucleotides outside the gene matches: 1. The DNA for the CDR3 is TGTGCCAGCAGCGGGACAGGGAACACCGGGGAGCTGTTTTTT. It specifies CASSGTGNTGELFF.

The rearrangement uses TRBV11-1 and TRBJ2-5, with a possible D match to TRBD1 (5 bases). CDR3 length: 13 residues. The V and J ends lost 3 bases and 4 bases respectively, with 9 bases between them. Germline V lookup: CDR1 SGHAT, CDR2 FQDESV (reference sequence). The CDR3 is CASSFTGRETQYF. The CDR3, as DNA: TGTGCCAGCAGCTTCACAGGCCGAGAGACCCAGTACTTC.